Listed below are T cell receptor beta chains from one sample, sequenced in a study of T-cell memory formation after mild COVID-19. MiXCR, run by TCRdb on the 5' RACE reads, gives a single entry per CDR3 protein. There are about 270,000 distinct CDR3 sequences in the sample; roughly 17% occur only once, and 22% lies in the top ten. The sample taken for sequencing was PBMCs or a T cell subset sorted from them (not recorded which). All receptors derive from a young man who had mild COVID-19 (a few samples of this study predate the infection). Cell type and time point are not known. Each CDR3 is given with its conserved first and last residue. Clone size, where shown, is once, few, many, or a class for clones that have expanded.

>-|TRBV11-2
CASSTRSGTGPGEQYF
>-|TRBV7-9
CASSSTGLASYNEQFF
>few|TRBV28
CASSPSWGVDEQFF
>-|TRBV6-5
CASTGLATDTQYF
>-|TRBV7-9
CASTLGPQETQYF
>few|TRBV20-1
CSANDRSYEQYF
>few|TRBV28
CASSLSSWTGELFF
>-|TRBV11-2
CASSLSGGAATQYF
>few|TRBV10-3
CAISETDRGRSYEQYF
>once|TRBV20-1
CSARDRLAGNNEQFF
>few|TRBV5-1
CASSLGVRDRTDTQYF
>-|TRBV6-5
CASSYYERTSGANVLTF
>few|TRBV24-1
CATSDKWGSAFF
>many|TRBV7-2
CASSLALARGVLAKNIQYF
>-|TRBV2
CASSEQGVLYEQYF
>few|TRBV20-1
CSASGPVSYEQYF
>many|TRBV5-1
CASSDRDRERYGYTF
>-|TRBV10-2
CASSELGGPAEAFF
>few|TRBV9
CASSVGNRGDNSPLHF
>-|TRBV28
CASGRGGTDTQYF
>-|TRBV7-9
CASSFGARGGWNTEAFF
>-|TRBV7-2
CASSFSSHGYTF
>few|TRBV20-1
CSARDGGGPDAEAFF
>-|TRBV27
CASWPRGEGNQPQHF
>few|TRBV7-2
CASSLGQGEGEQYF
>-|TRBV10-3
CAIRAQGGSTDTQYF
>many|TRBV20-1
CSARDQRASGVKETQYF
>-|TRBV27
CASGLGNQPQHF
>few|TRBV7-9
CASSLRVGAEAFF
>-|TRBV7-2
CASSTDRGNGYTF